Listed here is a single TCR beta chain. CDR3 length: 17 amino acids. Germline loops: CDR1 SGHRS, CDR2 YFSETQ. The V end was cut by 4 bases, the J end by 5 bases, with 22 bases between. This entry is derived from a study of cytomegalovirus exposure and HLA in healthy donors. 60 Vbeta and 13 Jbeta primers were used in PCR. Method: immunoSEQ multiplex PCR; TCRdb's copy keeps in-frame clones and lacks some. The table has fewer than 150,000 clones, roughly 72% seen once. The receptor was isolated from a woman aged 45-65 years in good health and CMV-seropositive. The sequencing input was PBMCs. The rearrangement uses TRBV5-1 and TRBJ2-1, with a tentative D call TRBD2 (7 bases). The CDR3 spells CASSPGGPGAPDNEQFF. CDR3 DNA sequence: TGCGCCAGCAGCCCGGGGGGCCCGGGAGCCCCTGACAATGAGCAGTTCTTC.